The 27 T cell receptor beta chains presented below share a single source sample, sequenced in a study of blood T cell repertoires in COVID-19. Using immunoSEQ multiplex PCR, the repertoire was profiled, and TCRdb retains in-frame clones only, with some absent. The table has fewer than 35,000 clones, nearly 90% seen once. Source material: peripheral blood. The receptors stem from a man in his sixties with active COVID-19.

This clone was counted a single time. The CDR3 loop reads CASSYATPGSGNTIYF. DNA of the CDR3: TGTGCCAGCAGTTACGCGACACCAGGGTCTGGAAACACCATATATTTT. This chain joins TRBV6-5 and TRBJ1-3; D perhaps matches TRBD1 (5 bases). V gave up 2 bases and J gave up 1 base, with 12 bases separating them. The CDR3 is 16 residues long. The germline CDR1 and CDR2 sequences are MNHEY and SVGAGI.

This clone was seen a handful of times. This chain links TRBV28 with TRBJ2-7; TRBD1 matches at 11 bases. This CDR3 has 13 amino acids. The V and J ends lost 4 bases and 4 bases, in that order; junction bases with no gene match: 0. In germline, CDR1 is MDHEN, CDR2 SYDVKM. The CDR3 sequence: CASSWDRGYEQYF. CDR3 coding DNA: TGTGCCAGCAGTTGGGACAGGGGGTACGAGCAGTACTTC.

The chain carries TRBV7-2 and TRBJ1-1; 10 positions agree with TRBD1. Trimming at V came to 10 bases and at J to 2 bases, leaving 7 bases not matched to a gene. Germline V gene sequence: CDR1 SGHTA, CDR2 FQGNSA. CDR3 length: 14 amino acids. The DNA of the CDR3 is TGTGCCACTTGGGGACAGGGGCGAAACACTGAAGCTTTCTTT. Its protein is CATWGQGRNTEAFF.

The gene calls are TRBV28 and TRBJ2-1, with 8 bases aligning to TRBD2. The germline gives CDR1 MDHEN, CDR2 SYDVKM. The CDR3 contains 15 residues. After removal of 5 bases from V and 7 bases from J, the junction contained 10 bases not matched to a gene. The CDR3 region is CASSPPLAGLNEQFF. CDR3 DNA sequence: TGTGCCAGCAGTCCTCCGTTAGCGGGGTTGAATGAGCAGTTCTTC.

This chain joins TRBV2 and TRBJ1-2, with 8 bases aligning to TRBD1. J lost 4 bases, V lost 6 bases, and 7 bases had no gene match. The CDR3 extends over 14 amino acids. Germline loops: CDR1 SNHLY, CDR2 FYNNEI. In DNA, the CDR3 is TGTGCCAGCAGCGTTGGACAGGGAATCTATGGCTACACCTTC. Its protein product is CASSVGQGIYGYTF. Variable domain in full (rest from reference TRBV2 and TRBJ1-2): EPEVTQTPSHQVTQMGQEVILRCVPISNHLYFYWYRQILGQKVEFLVSFYNNEISEKSEIFDDQFSVERPDGSNFTLKIRSTKLEDSAMYFCASSVGQGIYGYTFGSGTRLTVV.

This clone was found a few times. V usage is TRBV12-5 and J usage is TRBJ2-7, with TRBD2 as a possible D gene (5 bases). V dropped 6 bases and J dropped 4 bases, with 13 bases sitting between them. The CDR3 length is 13 residues. CDR1 is LGHNT, CDR2 FRNRAP, per germline. CDR3 nucleotide sequence: TGTGCTAGTGGCCGCGGACTGATTTACGAGCAGTACTTC. It codes for CASGRGLIYEQYF.

Concerning this clone itself: Sequence at one end of the junction differs from germline and may be a read error. The chain has TRBV2 and TRBJ2-1; D ambiguous. Germline V gives CDR1 SNHLY, CDR2 FYNNEI. This CDR3 spans 14 amino acids. The CDR3: CASSDDRPEPQSLF. The DNA for the CDR3 is TGTGCCAGCAGTGATGACCGACCGGAGCCGCAGAGTCTCTTC.

The chain couples TRBV27 to TRBJ1-6; 8 bases are a match to TRBD1. Germline values: CDR1 MNHEY, CDR2 SMNVEV (reference sequence). The CDR3 covers 14 residues. Losses at the gene ends were 6 bases for V and 3 bases for J; bases not matched to a gene: 1. CDR3 in DNA: TGTGCCAGCAGACAGGGGGGCTATAATTCACCCCTCCACTTT. Amino acid sequence: CASRQGGYNSPLHF.

The chain links TRBV11-2 to TRBJ1-2; D remains ambiguous. Germline-derived CDR1 and CDR2 are SGHAT and FQNNGV. Trimming stripped 0 bases from V and 3 bases from J, with 11 bases between. CDR3 length equals 15 residues. CDR3 sequence: CASSLEMRADYGYTF. The DNA for the CDR3 is TGTGCCAGCAGCTTAGAAATGAGGGCTGACTATGGCTACACCTTC. Looking up the rest from reference TRBV11-2 and TRBJ1-2 gives the full variable domain: EAGVAQSPRYKIIEKRQSVAFWCNPISGHATLYWYQQILGQGPKLLIQFQNNGVVDDSQLPKDRFSAERLKGVDSTLKIQPAKLEDSAVYLCASSLEMRADYGYTFGSGTRLTVV.

V and J are TRBV7-8 and TRBJ2-4; D might be TRBD2 (6 bases). CDR1 is SGHVS and CDR2 is FQNEAQ in the germline V gene. The V end was cut by 1 base, the J end by 6 bases, with 13 bases between. The CDR3 spans 15 residues. The CDR3 DNA reads as TGTGCCAGCAGCTTAGATGCTGGAGGGGTAAACATTCAGTACTTC. Protein: CASSLDAGGVNIQYF.

The V gene is TRBV28, the J gene TRBJ2-6; D perhaps matches TRBD2 (6 bases). Germline V CDR1 and CDR2: MDHEN, SYDVKM. There are 19 residues in the CDR3. V shed 5 bases and J shed 0 bases, with 20 bases lying between them. CDR3 loop: CASSALLGGRGSGANVLTF. CDR3 in DNA: TGTGCCAGCAGTGCCCTTTTGGGGGGTAGGGGCTCTGGGGCCAACGTCCTGACTTTC.

The chain is built from TRBV5-4 and TRBJ1-2; D may be TRBD1 (6 bases). Trimming took 3 bases from V and 2 from J, leaving 8 bases between them. The CDR3 has 13 amino acids. Germline V gene data show CDR1 as SGHNT and CDR2 as YYREEE (reference sequence). The CDR3 coding sequence is TGTGCCAGCAGCTGGGGGCAGAACTATGGCTACACCTTC. This gives the protein CASSWGQNYGYTF.

J is TRBJ1-4 and V is TRBV30, with 9 bases aligning to TRBD1. The CDR3 has 13 amino acids. V dropped 7 bases and J dropped 3; count of bases not matched to a gene: 3. Germline V gene data show CDR1 as GTSNPN and CDR2 as SVGIG (reference sequence). CDR3 amino acids: CASDRGANEKLFF. The CDR3 DNA reads TGTGCCTCGGACAGGGGAGCTAATGAAAAACTGTTTTTT.

The chain carries TRBV14 and TRBJ1-5, with D perhaps matching TRBD1 (5 bases). The CDR3 consists of 15 residues. Germline V gives CDR1 SGHDN, CDR2 FVKESK. Trimming stripped 5 bases from V and 0 bases from J, with 11 bases between. The DNA for the CDR3 is TGTGCCAGCAGCGAGAGACAGACTAGCAATCAGCCCCAGCATTTT. Its protein product is CASSERQTSNQPQHF. The full variable domain, rest sourced from reference TRBV14 and TRBJ1-5, is EAGVTQFPSHSVIEKGQTVTLRCDPISGHDNLYWYRRVMGKEIKFLLHFVKESKQDESGMPNNRFLAERTGGTYSTLKVQPAELEDSGVYFCASSERQTSNQPQHFGDGTRLSIL.

J is TRBJ1-1 and V is TRBV19; TRBD1 agrees at 10 bases. The V segment lost 5 bases and the J segment 5 bases; nucleotides outside the gene matches: 5. Germline V gene lookup returns CDR1 LNHDA and CDR2 SQIVND (reference sequence). This CDR3 region has 14 residues. For the CDR3, the DNA is TGTGCCAGTAGTCTAGGGACAGGGGAAACTGAAGCTTTCTTT. It specifies CASSLGTGETEAFF.

The rearrangement joins TRBV7-8 to TRBJ2-7, with a weak D call TRBD2 (5 bases). CDR1 SGHVS and CDR2 FQNEAQ come from the germline V gene. The CDR3 runs 12 residues. V was shortened by 4 bases and J by 5 bases, with 9 bases between the two germline ends. In DNA form, the CDR3 reads TGTGCCAGCAGCTCCGGAGGCGACGAGCAGTACTTC. This translates into CASSSGGDEQYF.

The chain uses TRBV2 and TRBJ1-6, with D unclear. The germline gives CDR1 SNHLY, CDR2 FYNNEI. V was pared by 6 bases and J by 0 bases, with 6 bases between. CDR3 length: 14 residues. The CDR3 region has the DNA TGTGCCAGCAGGCAGATCTCCTATAATTCACCCCTCCACTTT. Translation: CASRQISYNSPLHF.

J is TRBJ1-2 and V is TRBV3-1 (or the pseudogene TRBV3-2); no definite D call. CDR3 length: 16 residues. The V end was cut by 0 bases, the J end by 4 bases, with 15 bases between. In germline, CDR1 is LGHDT, CDR2 YNNKEL (reference sequence). CDR3 DNA: TGTGCCAGCAGCCAAGATCCCGGGGAGGGTCTCTATGGCTACACCTTC. This encodes CASSQDPGEGLYGYTF.

This clone has just one count. The chain employs TRBV18 and TRBJ1-3; 7 positions agree with TRBD1. Trimming at V came to 3 bases and at J to 0 bases, leaving 5 bases not matched to a gene. Germline V gene data show CDR1 as KGHSH and CDR2 as LQKENI. The CDR3 runs 16 residues. The CDR3 DNA follows: TGTGCCAGCTCACCGGGACAGCTCATCTCTGGAAACACCATATATTTT. The encoded protein is CASSPGQLISGNTIYF.

The rearrangement links TRBV11-3 to TRBJ2-1, with 9 bases that match TRBD2. CDR1 and CDR2 (germline): SGHNT, YENEEA. The junction had 4 bases not matched to a gene; V was cut back by 1 base and J by 6 bases. This CDR3 is built from 15 residues. The CDR3: CASSLANSGGNEQFF. The CDR3 bases are TGTGCCAGCAGCTTAGCTAATAGCGGGGGCAATGAGCAGTTCTTC.

The rearrangement joins TRBV5-5 to TRBJ1-1; D uncertain. V lost 4 bases and J lost 2, with 9 bases in between. This CDR3 has 13 residues. CDR1 is SGHKS, CDR2 YYEKEE, per germline (reference sequence). The CDR3 DNA is TGTGCCAGCAGCCCCCTCCTAAACACTGAAGCTTTCTTT. Protein product: CASSPLLNTEAFF.

The V and J genes are TRBV15 and TRBJ2-2; TRBD2 agrees at 12 bases. Germline V gene data show CDR1 as LNHNV and CDR2 as YYDKDF (reference sequence). J was trimmed by 7 bases and V by 0 bases; bases with no gene match: 6. This CDR3 has 17 amino acids. CDR3 sequence (DNA): TGTGCCACCAGCAGAGAAAGACTAGCGGGGGTAGACGGGGAGCTGTTTTTT. Its translation is CATSRERLAGVDGELFF.

This rearrangement joins TRBV12-3 or TRBV12-4 to TRBJ2-3; D gene ambiguous. V lost 6 bases and J 1 base, leaving 5 bases between the germline ends. The CDR3 sequence is 12 residues long. The DNA for the CDR3 is TGTGCCAGCAGCCAGGGCACAGATACGCAGTATTTT. Its protein is CASSQGTDTQYF.

The chain recombines TRBV29-1 with TRBJ2-7, with D possibly matching TRBD2 (7 bases). Looked up from germline, CDR1 is SQVTM and CDR2 is ANQGSEA. Trimming stripped 4 bases from V and 2 bases from J, with 12 bases between. The CDR3 contains 13 residues. The CDR3 region is CSVVRGAPYEQYF. The CDR3 nucleotides are TGCAGCGTTGTTCGGGGGGCCCCCTACGAGCAGTACTTC.

This clone was recorded once. V is TRBV11-3 and J is TRBJ1-2, with TRBD1 matching 9 bases. Germline V gene sequence: CDR1 SGHNT, CDR2 YENEEA. The CDR3 runs 13 residues. Trimming took 5 bases from V and 7 from J; bases not matched to a gene: 5. CDR3 protein: CASSNTGGTGYTF. The CDR3 DNA sequence: TGTGCCAGCAGCAATACAGGGGGCACTGGCTACACCTTC. The full variable domain, in which reference TRBV11-3 and TRBJ1-2 provide the parts outside the CDR3, is EAGVVQSPRYKIIEKKQPVAFWCNPISGHNTLYWYLQNLGQGPELLIRYENEEAVDDSQLPKDRFSAERLKGVDSTLKIQPAELGDSAVYLCASSNTGGTGYTFGSGTRLTVV.

The rearrangement links TRBV28 to TRBJ1-4; possibly TRBD1 for D (6 bases). The CDR3 runs 15 residues. The V end was cut by 1 base, the J end by 1 base, with 7 bases between. Germline V lookup: CDR1 MDHEN, CDR2 SYDVKM. CDR3 sequence (DNA): TGTGCCAGCAGTTTATACAGGGAAACTAATGAAAAACTGTTTTTT. Amino acids: CASSLYRETNEKLFF.

The rearrangement uses TRBV5-1 and TRBJ1-2; TRBD1 matches at 9 bases. Germline assignment: CDR1 SGHRS and CDR2 YFSETQ. The CDR3 is made up of 15 amino acids. V trimming: 0 bases; J trimming: 5 bases; junction bases outside the gene matches: 5. The CDR3 DNA reads as TGCGCCAGCAGCTTGGAGGAGGGACAGGGATATGGCTACACCTTC. Encoded protein: CASSLEEGQGYGYTF.